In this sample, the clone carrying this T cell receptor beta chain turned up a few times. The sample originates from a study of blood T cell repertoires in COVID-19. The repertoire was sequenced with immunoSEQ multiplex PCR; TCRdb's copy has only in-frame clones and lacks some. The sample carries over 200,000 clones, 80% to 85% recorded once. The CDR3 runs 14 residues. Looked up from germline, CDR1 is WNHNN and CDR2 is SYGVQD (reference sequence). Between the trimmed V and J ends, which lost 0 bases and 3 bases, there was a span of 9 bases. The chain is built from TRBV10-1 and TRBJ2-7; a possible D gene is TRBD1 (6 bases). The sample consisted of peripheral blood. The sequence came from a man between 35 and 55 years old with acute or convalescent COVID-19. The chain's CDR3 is CASSESGRGYEQYF. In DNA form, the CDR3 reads TGCGCCAGCAGTGAGTCGGGCAGGGGCTACGAGCAGTACTTC.